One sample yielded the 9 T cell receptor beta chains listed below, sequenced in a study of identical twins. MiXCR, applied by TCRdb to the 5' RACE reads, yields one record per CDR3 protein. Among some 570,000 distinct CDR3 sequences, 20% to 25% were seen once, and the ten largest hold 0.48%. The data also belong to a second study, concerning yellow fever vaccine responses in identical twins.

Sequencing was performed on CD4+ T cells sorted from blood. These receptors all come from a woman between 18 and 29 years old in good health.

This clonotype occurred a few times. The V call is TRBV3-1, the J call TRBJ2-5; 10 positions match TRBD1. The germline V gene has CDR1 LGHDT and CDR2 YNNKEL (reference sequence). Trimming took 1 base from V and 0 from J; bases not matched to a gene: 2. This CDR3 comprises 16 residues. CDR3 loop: CASSQAGTGDQETQYF. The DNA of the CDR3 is TGTGCCAGCAGCCAAGCTGGGACAGGGGACCAAGAGACCCAGTACTTC.

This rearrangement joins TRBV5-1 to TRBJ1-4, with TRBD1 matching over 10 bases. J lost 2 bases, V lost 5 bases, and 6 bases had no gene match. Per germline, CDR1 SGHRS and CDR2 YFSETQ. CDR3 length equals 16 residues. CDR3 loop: CASRPGTGATNEKLFF. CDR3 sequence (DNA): TGCGCCAGCAGACCCGGGACAGGGGCTACTAATGAAAAACTGTTTTTT.

CDR3: CASSLPLGEQFF. The DNA for the CDR3 is TGTGCCAGCAGTCTGCCCTTGGGTGAGCAGTTCTTC. V and J are TRBV28 and TRBJ2-1; unclear D gene. The ends were cut back, 5 bases at V and 9 bases at J, with 11 bases in the middle. The germline V gene encodes CDR1 MDHEN and CDR2 SYDVKM. The CDR3 runs 12 residues.

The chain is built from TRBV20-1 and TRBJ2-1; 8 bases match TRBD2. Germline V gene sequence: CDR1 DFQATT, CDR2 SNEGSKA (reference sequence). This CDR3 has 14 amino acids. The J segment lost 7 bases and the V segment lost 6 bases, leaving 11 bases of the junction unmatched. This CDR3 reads CSAIGLALGNEQFF. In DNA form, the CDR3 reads TGCAGTGCAATCGGACTAGCCCTGGGTAATGAGCAGTTCTTC.

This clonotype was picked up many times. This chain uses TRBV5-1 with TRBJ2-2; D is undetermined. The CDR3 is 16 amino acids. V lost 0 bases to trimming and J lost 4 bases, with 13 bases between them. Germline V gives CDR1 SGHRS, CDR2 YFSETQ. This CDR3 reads CASSLDGQRSTGELFF. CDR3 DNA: TGCGCCAGCAGCTTGGATGGGCAGCGAAGCACCGGGGAGCTGTTTTTT.

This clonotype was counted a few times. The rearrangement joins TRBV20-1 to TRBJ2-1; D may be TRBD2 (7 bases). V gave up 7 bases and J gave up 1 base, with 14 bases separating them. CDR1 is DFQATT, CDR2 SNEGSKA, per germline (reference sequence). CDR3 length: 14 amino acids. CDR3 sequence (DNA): TGCAGTGTGGAGGGGGGGGCATCCTACAATGAGCAGTTCTTC. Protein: CSVEGGASYNEQFF.

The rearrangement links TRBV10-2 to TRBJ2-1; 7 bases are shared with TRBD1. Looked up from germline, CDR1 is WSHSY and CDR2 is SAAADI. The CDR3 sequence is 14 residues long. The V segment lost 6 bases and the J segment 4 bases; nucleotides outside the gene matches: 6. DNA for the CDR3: TGCGCCAGCAGGGACCCGGGACAGTACAATGAGCAGTTCTTC. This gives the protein CASRDPGQYNEQFF.

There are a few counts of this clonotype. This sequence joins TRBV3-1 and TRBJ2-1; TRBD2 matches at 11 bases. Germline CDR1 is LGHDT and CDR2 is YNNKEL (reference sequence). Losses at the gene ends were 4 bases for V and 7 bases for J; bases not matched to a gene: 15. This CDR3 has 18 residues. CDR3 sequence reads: CASSPRPILAGVVNEQFF. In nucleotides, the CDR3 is TGTGCCAGCAGCCCACGGCCGATACTAGCGGGAGTAGTGAATGAGCAGTTCTTC.

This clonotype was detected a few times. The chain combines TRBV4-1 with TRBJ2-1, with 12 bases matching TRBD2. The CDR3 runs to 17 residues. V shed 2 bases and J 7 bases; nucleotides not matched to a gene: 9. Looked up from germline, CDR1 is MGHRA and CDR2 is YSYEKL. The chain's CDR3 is CASSQSWDTSGRNEQFF. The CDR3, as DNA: TGCGCCAGCAGCCAATCGTGGGACACTAGCGGGAGGAATGAGCAGTTCTTC.